The 26 T cell receptor beta chains listed next were all sequenced from one sample in a study of T cells in localized non-small cell lung cancer. TCRdb's table, derived via immunoSEQ multiplex PCR, lists solely in-frame clones and lacks some. The data hold tens of thousands of clones, with 80% to 90% observed a single time. Sequencing used peripheral blood, obtained before any cancer treatment. The receptors derive from a man aged 40 to 70 with stage I squamous cell lung carcinoma.

This clone was seen just once. The CDR3 nucleotides read TGTGCCTCCGGACCCTCTGGGGCCAACGTCCTGACTTTC. Translated: CASGPSGANVLTF. This sequence joins TRBV19 and TRBJ2-6, with D unresolved. The CDR3 length is 13 residues. CDR1 is LNHDA and CDR2 is SQIVND in the germline V gene (reference sequence). The V and J ends lost 11 bases and 0 bases respectively, with 8 bases between them.

The V call is TRBV28, the J call TRBJ2-3; 9 bases match TRBD2. Unmatched junction bases numbered 10, after V lost 5 bases and J lost 4 bases. In germline, CDR1 is MDHEN, CDR2 SYDVKM. This CDR3 contains 16 residues. The CDR3 protein is CASSGLSGSGADTQYF. CDR3 sequence (DNA): TGTGCCAGCAGTGGGCTTAGCGGGAGTGGGGCAGATACGCAGTATTTT.

This clone was seen more than once but under ten times. CDR3 nucleotide sequence: TGTGCCAGCAGTTACTCGCTGACAGGTGGGGGTGAGCAGTACTTC. This translates into CASSYSLTGGGEQYF. J is TRBJ2-7 and V is TRBV6-6; possible D gene TRBD1, 6 bases. V shed 0 bases and J shed 7 bases, with 16 bases lying between them. This CDR3 spans 15 amino acids. The germline V gene encodes CDR1 MNHNY and CDR2 SVGAGI (reference sequence).

This clone is a singleton in its sample. The chain carries TRBV10-2 and TRBJ1-5, with D unresolved. Trimming removed 7 bases at V and 0 bases at J, with 7 bases between. This CDR3 is 13 amino acids long. Germline CDR1 is WSHSY and CDR2 is SAAADI. CDR3 amino acids: CASMEGSNQPQHF. CDR3 bases: TGCGCCAGCATGGAGGGTAGCAATCAGCCCCAGCATTTT.

V usage is TRBV19 and J usage is TRBJ2-4; a weak D match, TRBD1 (6 bases). Germline assignment: CDR1 LNHDA and CDR2 SQIVND (reference sequence). The CDR3 runs 14 residues. The V end was cut by 5 bases, the J end by 5 bases, with 13 bases between. The CDR3 nucleotides read TGTGCCAGTAGTCTGCAGGGGTGGGAAAACATTCAGTACTTC. This translates into CASSLQGWENIQYF. The complete variable domain, with remaining parts taken from reference TRBV19 and TRBJ2-4, reads DGGITQSPKYLFRKEGQNVTLSCEQNLNHDAMYWYRQDPGQGLRLIYYSQIVNDFQKGDIAEGYSVSREKKESFPLTVTSAQKNPTAFYLCASSLQGWENIQYFGAGTRLSVL.

The chain combines TRBV5-1 with TRBJ2-7; maybe TRBD2 (7 bases). The V end was cut by 4 bases, the J end by 0 bases, with 14 bases between. The CDR3 runs to 15 residues. Germline-derived CDR1 and CDR2 are SGHRS and YFSETQ. The CDR3 sequence: CASSPGEGGSYEQYF. In DNA, the CDR3 is TGCGCCAGCAGCCCGGGGGAGGGGGGCTCCTACGAGCAGTACTTC.

The rearrangement joins TRBV18 to TRBJ1-3; tentative D call: TRBD1 (5 bases). Germline lookup yields CDR1 KGHSH and CDR2 LQKENI. V was cut by 3 bases and J by 8 bases, with 23 bases left in between. The CDR3 is made up of 17 amino acids. The DNA of the CDR3 is TGTGCCAGCTCACCGGAAACGCCGACAGCTAAAAGGGACACCATATATTTT. Translation gives CASSPETPTAKRDTIYF.

The chain is built from TRBV6-5 and TRBJ1-5, with a weak D call TRBD1 (5 bases). The CDR3 is made up of 14 amino acids. Germline V CDR1 and CDR2: MNHEY, SVGAGI. Trimming shortened V by 3 bases and J by 6 bases, and 12 bases separated the two germline ends. CDR3 loop: CASSYSSGFQPQHF. The DNA for the CDR3 is TGTGCCAGCAGTTATTCCTCAGGGTTTCAGCCCCAGCATTTT.

A single count supports this clone. The rearrangement links TRBV5-6 to TRBJ2-7; D not certain. The CDR3 spans 13 residues. From germline, CDR1 is SGHDT and CDR2 YYEEEE. Trimming took 2 bases from V and 2 from J, leaving 8 bases between them. The CDR3 reads CASSLGRTYEQYF. The CDR3 DNA reads as TGTGCCAGCAGCTTAGGGCGAACCTACGAGCAGTACTTC.

The gene calls are TRBV11-3 and TRBJ2-1, with no clear D. V was cut by 1 base and J by 7 bases, with 14 bases left in between. This CDR3 has 15 amino acids. Germline V gene data show CDR1 as SGHNT and CDR2 as YENEEA. CDR3 residues: CASSLAGSQQNEQFF. The CDR3 region has the DNA TGTGCCAGCAGCTTAGCCGGCTCCCAGCAGAATGAGCAGTTCTTC.

This clone is a singleton in its sample. The chain recombines TRBV6-1 with TRBJ2-7; TRBD2 matches at 14 bases. This CDR3 contains 15 residues. With 4 bases clipped from V and 6 bases from J, the junction kept 5 bases outside the gene matches. The V gene's germline CDR1 is MNHNS and CDR2 SASEGT. CDR3 loop: CASSVTGTSGSEQYF. In DNA form, the CDR3 reads TGTGCCAGCAGTGTTACCGGGACTAGCGGGAGCGAGCAGTACTTC.

The chain couples TRBV11-2 to TRBJ2-7, with 9 bases fitting TRBD1. This CDR3 is 14 amino acids long. The J segment lost 4 bases and the V segment lost 5 bases, leaving 6 bases of the junction unmatched. CDR1 and CDR2 from the germline V gene are SGHAT and FQNNGV. The CDR3 loop is CASSRGQGGYEQYF. The CDR3 DNA reads as TGTGCCAGCAGCCGGGGACAGGGTGGGTACGAGCAGTACTTC.

V and J are TRBV7-3 and TRBJ1-1; TRBD1 matches 7 bases. Trimming took 5 bases from V and 2 from J; bases not matched to a gene: 5. The CDR3 runs to 14 residues. Germline assignment: CDR1 SGHTA and CDR2 FQGTGA. In DNA, the CDR3 is TGTGCCAGCAGCCCGACAGGGCCTAACACTGAAGCTTTCTTT. It codes for CASSPTGPNTEAFF.

The chain couples TRBV20-1 to TRBJ1-1; D remains unclear. The germline gives CDR1 DFQATT, CDR2 SNEGSKA (reference sequence). The CDR3 has 11 amino acids. V was clipped by 0 bases and J by 11 bases, with 10 bases between them. The DNA of the CDR3 is TGCAGTGCTAGAGATCGGTACGGGGCTTTCTTT. This encodes CSARDRYGAFF.

V is TRBV5-1 and J is TRBJ1-1, with 7 bases identical to TRBD1. V lost 8 bases and J lost 1; bases outside the gene matches: 5. Per germline, CDR1 SGHRS and CDR2 YFSETQ. The CDR3 totals 13 residues. CDR3 sequence (DNA): TGCGCCAGTAACCGGGACAGGAACACTGAAGCTTTCTTT. Encoded protein: CASNRDRNTEAFF.

This clone was seen just once. The genes are TRBV6-5 and TRBJ2-1; D might be TRBD1 or TRBD2, each matching 6 bases. Per germline, CDR1 MNHEY and CDR2 SVGAGI. V lost 6 bases and J lost 6, with 15 bases in between. The CDR3 is 14 residues long. CDR3 in DNA: TGTGCCAGCAGCTTCGAGGGGGGATTCAATGAGCAGTTCTTC. Translating it yields CASSFEGGFNEQFF.

This chain uses TRBV5-1 with TRBJ2-1, with 11 bases matching TRBD2. The CDR3 length is 14 residues. Trimming at V came to 0 bases and at J to 9 bases, leaving 2 bases not matched to a gene. CDR1 SGHRS and CDR2 YFSETQ come from the germline V gene. The CDR3 nucleotides read TGCGCCAGCAGCTTGGATCTAGCGGGAGGTGAGCAGTTCTTC. It translates to CASSLDLAGGEQFF.

The chain has TRBV6-5 and TRBJ1-1, with a weak D call TRBD1 (5 bases). Germline-derived CDR1 and CDR2 are MNHEY and SVGAGI. V was clipped by 7 bases and J by 0 bases, with 15 bases between them. The CDR3 covers 15 residues. The CDR3: CASTRRGSMNTEAFF. For the CDR3, the DNA is TGTGCCAGCACTCGAAGGGGCAGCATGAACACTGAAGCTTTCTTT.

The chain recombines TRBV6-1 with TRBJ2-7, with D tentatively TRBD2 (5 bases). Germline V gives CDR1 MNHNS, CDR2 SASEGT. V dropped 8 bases and J dropped 3 bases, with 17 bases sitting between them. The CDR3 sequence is 14 residues long. The CDR3 region is CASGLTGYDYEQYF. In DNA, the CDR3 is TGTGCCAGCGGACTGACGGGATACGACTACGAGCAGTACTTC.

This clone was observed once. V usage is TRBV4-1 and J usage is TRBJ2-5; the match to TRBD2 covers 7 bases. Trimming cost V 4 bases and J 1 base; bases outside gene matches: 12. The CDR3 length is 17 residues. Germline-derived CDR1 and CDR2 are MGHRA and YSYEKL. CDR3 in DNA: TGCGCCAGCAGCCGTTGGGAGGGGACCTCATTCCAAGAGACCCAGTACTTC. It codes for CASSRWEGTSFQETQYF.

This clone came up once. The chain joins TRBV10-1 to TRBJ1-1; the match to TRBD1 covers 7 bases. V lost 11 bases and J lost 0; bases outside the gene matches: 12. CDR3 length: 15 amino acids. Germline CDR1 WNHNN, CDR2 SYGVQD (reference sequence). CDR3 nucleotide sequence: TGCGCCTTTGGGAGGGGACAGCCCATGAACACTGAAGCTTTCTTT. It translates to CAFGRGQPMNTEAFF.

This clone came up once. This chain connects TRBV9 to TRBJ1-1, with 12 bases identical to TRBD1. Looked up from germline, CDR1 is SGDLS and CDR2 is YYNGEE. This CDR3 has 16 residues. J was trimmed by 1 base and V by 4 bases; bases with no gene match: 5. The CDR3 reads CASSLGQGAGNTEAFF. The DNA for the CDR3 is TGTGCCAGCAGCCTGGGACAGGGGGCAGGGAACACTGAAGCTTTCTTT.

The chain employs TRBV7-6 and TRBJ2-7, with 9 nucleotides matching TRBD1. Trimming at V came to 1 base and at J to 6 bases, leaving 7 bases not matched to a gene. The CDR3 is made up of 15 amino acids. Germline values: CDR1 SGHVS, CDR2 FNYEAQ. The CDR3 spells CASSLEGQGKGEQYF. In nucleotides, the CDR3 is TGTGCCAGCAGCTTAGAGGGACAGGGAAAGGGCGAGCAGTACTTC.

This clone has just one count. The V call is TRBV28, the J call TRBJ2-6; TRBD2 matches 7 bases. CDR3 size: 15 residues. After removal of 8 bases from V and 2 bases from J, the junction contained 6 bases not matched to a gene. CDR1 and CDR2 from the germline V gene are MDHEN and SYDVKM. CDR3 sequence: CASGLGLAGANVLTF. DNA of the CDR3: TGTGCCAGCGGACTAGGGCTAGCTGGGGCCAACGTCCTGACTTTC. Combining the CDR3 with reference TRBV28 and TRBJ2-6 gives the whole variable domain DVKVTQSSRYLVKRTGEKVFLECVQDMDHENMFWYRQDPGLGLRLIYFSYDVKMKEKGDIPEGYSVSREKKERFSLILESASTNQTSMYLCASGLGLAGANVLTFGAGSRLTVL.

The chain recombines TRBV6-1 with TRBJ1-4, with 7 bases identical to TRBD1. There are 14 residues in the CDR3. Germline V CDR1 and CDR2: MNHNS, SASEGT. The junction had 7 bases not matched to a gene; V was cut back by 6 bases and J by 6 bases. CDR3: CASSQGQNYEKLFF. Written as DNA, the CDR3 is TGTGCCAGCAGCCAGGGACAGAATTATGAAAAACTGTTTTTT.

The sample holds many counts of this clone. The chain carries TRBV2 and TRBJ1-2; no firm D call. Per germline, CDR1 SNHLY and CDR2 FYNNEI. This CDR3 contains 13 residues. Trimming left V 6 bases short and J 4 bases short, with 12 bases between. CDR3 protein: CASREPEPYGYTF. In nucleotides, the CDR3 is TGTGCCAGCAGGGAACCAGAACCCTATGGCTACACCTTC.